Only a few counts were recorded for the clone carrying this TCR beta chain. Using its own MiXCR run on the RACE reads, TCRdb lists one record per CDR3 protein. The table has some 340,000 distinct CDR3 sequences, around 7% seen once. The data stem from a study of human T cells and chemical hapten exposure. Background on the study: Weekly scalp doses of diphenylcyclopropenone were given to patients during the roughly 24-week study.

Looked up from germline, CDR1 is MNHEY and CDR2 is SVGAGI. This CDR3 has 17 amino acids. Trimming removed 0 bases from V and 0 bases from J, with 9 bases in between. Time point specified: patch test 1, 2 weeks after DPC sensitization. As to treatment: therapeutic diphenylcyclopropenone sensitization with weekly scalp DPC. The study enrolled 18 to 70-year-old alopecia patients suitable for DPC. The V gene is TRBV6-5, the J gene TRBJ1-6; the D is unclear. The sequencing here drew on whole blood, taken in connection with sensitization to the hapten diphenylcyclopropenone (DPC). The source is a woman aged 18-29 years with alopecia areata. Some clones in this sample may be carry-over from other donors' samples. DNA of the CDR3: TGTGCCAGCAGTTACTCTCTCCCGAGCTCCTATAATTCACCCCTCCACTTT. Amino acids: CASSYSLPSSYNSPLHF.